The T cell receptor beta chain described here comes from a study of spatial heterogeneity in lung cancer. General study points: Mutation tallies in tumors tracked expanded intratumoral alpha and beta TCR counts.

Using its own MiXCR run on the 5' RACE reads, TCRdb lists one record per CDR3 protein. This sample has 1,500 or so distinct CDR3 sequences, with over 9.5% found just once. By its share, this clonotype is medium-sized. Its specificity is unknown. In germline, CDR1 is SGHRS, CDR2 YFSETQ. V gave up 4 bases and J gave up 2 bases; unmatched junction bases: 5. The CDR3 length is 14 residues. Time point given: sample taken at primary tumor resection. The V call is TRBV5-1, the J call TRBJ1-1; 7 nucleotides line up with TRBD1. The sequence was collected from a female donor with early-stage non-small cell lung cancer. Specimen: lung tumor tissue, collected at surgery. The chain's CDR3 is CASSRQGGNTEAFF. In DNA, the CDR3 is TGCGCCAGCAGCCGTCAGGGGGGAAACACTGAAGCTTTCTTT.